These 19 T cell receptor beta chains share one sample of origin, sequenced in a study of shared clonotypes between healthy human individuals. Naive CD8 cells lacked CD45RO, underwent positive selection for CCR7 and left out terminally differentiated effector memory CD45RA+ cells. The assay was immunoSEQ multiplex PCR, and TCRdb's table has in-frame clones only and misses some. The table has hundreds of thousands of clones, 90% to 95% seen once. Specimen: naive CD8+ T cells sorted from blood. The receptors stem from a woman aged 30 to 39 in good health.

The V gene is TRBV11-2, the J gene TRBJ2-2; D not resolved. The V end lost 5 bases, the J end lost 6 bases, and 10 bases lay between the germline ends. Germline V gene data show CDR1 as SGHAT and CDR2 as FQNNGV. The CDR3 is 13 amino acids. In DNA form, the CDR3 reads TGTGCCAGCAGCCCAACGGTGTCCGGGGAGCTGTTTTTT. Protein product: CASSPTVSGELFF.

The chain carries TRBV15 and TRBJ2-3; D is undetermined. The CDR3 is 15 residues long. The V gene's germline CDR1 is LNHNV and CDR2 YYDKDF (reference sequence). V shed 0 bases and J shed 0 bases, with 7 bases lying between them. The CDR3 sequence: CATSREWGSTDTQYF. For the CDR3, the DNA is TGTGCCACCAGCAGAGAATGGGGTAGCACAGATACGCAGTATTTT.

The chain carries TRBV4-1 and TRBJ1-1; the D is unclear. Germline CDR1 is MGHRA and CDR2 is YSYEKL. The CDR3 length is 14 residues. V lost 2 bases and J 10 bases, leaving 17 bases between the germline ends. The CDR3 bases are TGCGCCAGCAGCCAATACCGCGGGTCTAACGCAGCTTTCTTT. The encoded protein is CASSQYRGSNAAFF.

The J gene is TRBJ2-2, the V gene TRBV4-2, with D hard to call. The CDR3 has 14 amino acids. CDR1 and CDR2 from the germline V gene are LGHNA and YNFKEQ. Trimming removed 1 base from V and 2 bases from J, with 5 bases in between. The CDR3 DNA is TGTGCCAGCAGCCAAGCGCTAAACACCGGGGAGCTGTTTTTT. It is translated as CASSQALNTGELFF.

The chain is built from TRBV7-8 and TRBJ2-1; no clear D. Trimming removed 2 bases from V and 6 bases from J, with 11 bases in between. The CDR3 runs to 14 residues. Germline-derived CDR1 and CDR2 are SGHVS and FQNEAQ. CDR3 loop: CASSLISSFNEQFF. Here the CDR3 DNA reads TGTGCCAGCAGCTTAATCTCCAGCTTCAATGAGCAGTTCTTC.

A remark on this clone: The same CDR3 is also encoded by other DNA sequences in this sample. The chain links TRBV7-9 to TRBJ2-7; the D gene could be TRBD1 or TRBD2 (6 bases each). Germline V gene sequence: CDR1 SEHNR, CDR2 FQNEAQ (reference sequence). V was trimmed by 1 base and J by 4 bases, leaving 14 bases between them. This CDR3 is built from 15 residues. Here the CDR3 reads CASSLVGGGGYEQYF. The CDR3, as DNA: TGTGCCAGCAGCTTAGTGGGGGGCGGTGGGTACGAGCAGTACTTC.

This chain connects TRBV7-8 to TRBJ1-5; D gene unclear. In germline, CDR1 is SGHVS, CDR2 FQNEAQ. Trimming removed 0 bases from V and 3 bases from J, with 6 bases in between. The CDR3 has 14 residues. CDR3 loop: CASSLAPYNQPQHF. In nucleotides, the CDR3 is TGTGCCAGCAGCTTAGCTCCCTACAATCAGCCCCAGCATTTT.

The rearrangement links TRBV5-4 to TRBJ2-7, with D perhaps TRBD2 (5 bases). This CDR3 comprises 15 residues. CDR1 SGHNT and CDR2 YYREEE come from the germline V gene (reference sequence). V was pared by 0 bases and J by 3 bases, with 13 bases between. The DNA for the CDR3 is TGTGCCAGCAGCTTGGCCCCGGCTAGCAGCTACGAGCAGTACTTC. Its translation: CASSLAPASSYEQYF. Together with reference TRBV5-4 and TRBJ2-7, the CDR3 gives the full variable domain: ETGVTQSPTHLIKTRGQQVTLRCSSQSGHNTVSWYQQALGQGPQFIFQYYREEENGRGNFPPRFSGLQFPNYSSELNVNALELDDSALYLCASSLAPASSYEQYFGPGTRLTVT.

On this clone: A junction end diverges from the germline sequence, so it may reflect a read error. The chain couples TRBV19 to TRBJ2-1; 8 nucleotides agree with TRBD1. Germline CDR1 LNHDA, CDR2 SQIVND (reference sequence). The CDR3 runs to 17 residues. CDR3 sequence (DNA): TGTGCCAGTAGTGTAGACCCGGGACAGGAATCCTACAATGAGCAGTTCTTC. Translation: CASSVDPGQESYNEQFF.

This sequence joins TRBV10-3 and TRBJ1-2; D gene ambiguous. This CDR3 comprises 11 residues. The ends were cut back, 2 bases at V and 6 bases at J, with 4 bases in the middle. The germline CDR1 and CDR2 sequences are ENHRY and SYGVKD. The CDR3 sequence: CAISEGNGYTF. The DNA for the CDR3 is TGTGCCATCAGTGAGGGTAATGGCTACACCTTC.

The gene calls are TRBV2 and TRBJ2-1; D is possibly TRBD1 (6 bases). The CDR3 is made up of 14 amino acids. In germline, CDR1 is SNHLY, CDR2 FYNNEI. The germline V and J ends were trimmed by 10 bases and 2 bases, with 15 bases remaining between them. CDR3 DNA sequence: TGTGCCATTGGGGGCGGAGAACCCTACAATGAGCAGTTCTTC. Its protein product is CAIGGGEPYNEQFF.

The chain uses TRBV9 and TRBJ2-2, with 10 positions matching TRBD1. V lost 3 bases and J lost 0; bases outside the gene matches: 5. This CDR3 has 17 amino acids. Germline CDR1 SGDLS, CDR2 YYNGEE. CDR3 sequence: CASSGQGASSNTGELFF. The DNA for the CDR3 is TGTGCCAGCAGCGGACAGGGGGCCTCGTCGAACACCGGGGAGCTGTTTTTT.

This rearrangement joins TRBV4-1 to TRBJ2-1; 12 nucleotides align to TRBD2. The CDR3 has 13 amino acids. Germline-derived CDR1 and CDR2 are MGHRA and YSYEKL. Losses at the gene ends were 8 bases for V and 7 bases for J; bases not matched to a gene: 3. CDR3 amino acids: CASRLAGGNEQFF. The CDR3, as DNA: TGCGCCAGCCGGCTAGCGGGAGGGAATGAGCAGTTCTTC.

This clone has just one count. V and J are TRBV30 and TRBJ2-2, with 10 nucleotides matching TRBD2. This CDR3 spans 16 amino acids. Germline trimming cut 0 bases from V and 8 bases from J; bases unmatched to any gene: 9. In germline, CDR1 is GTSNPN, CDR2 SVGIG (reference sequence). CDR3 region: CAWSVLAGVLGGELFF. In DNA form, the CDR3 reads TGTGCCTGGAGTGTGCTAGCGGGAGTTCTAGGTGGGGAGCTGTTTTTT.

This clone was seen a single time. The V call is TRBV13, the J call TRBJ2-2; tentative D call: TRBD2 (5 bases). Germline CDR1 reads PRHDT; CDR2 reads FYEKMQ (reference sequence). With 4 bases removed from V and 7 bases from J, the gap between germline ends came to 13 bases. The CDR3 covers 14 residues. The CDR3 spells CASSYGRGNGELFF. DNA of the CDR3: TGTGCCAGCAGCTATGGCAGAGGGAACGGGGAGCTGTTTTTT.

The chain is built from TRBV4-1 and TRBJ2-1; possibly TRBD1 for D (7 bases). V gave up 0 bases and J gave up 0 bases, with 15 bases separating them. Germline CDR1 MGHRA, CDR2 YSYEKL. This CDR3 region has 18 residues. CDR3 DNA: TGCGCCAGCAGCCAAGACTCCGCAGGGGGGTACTCCTACAATGAGCAGTTCTTC. This gives the protein CASSQDSAGGYSYNEQFF.

The chain combines TRBV27 with TRBJ1-5, with 11 bases that match TRBD1. This CDR3 has 15 amino acids. Germline CDR1 reads MNHEY; CDR2 reads SMNVEV (reference sequence). The V segment lost 5 bases and the J segment 4 bases; nucleotides outside the gene matches: 4. The CDR3 region is CASSIGTGGNQPQHF. The CDR3 DNA reads TGTGCCAGCAGTATAGGGACAGGGGGTAATCAGCCCCAGCATTTT.

The chain combines TRBV11-2 with TRBJ2-7; 10 bases agree with TRBD1. This CDR3 comprises 18 residues. Germline CDR1 SGHAT, CDR2 FQNNGV. V was clipped by 4 bases and J by 0 bases; unmatched bases: 12. Written as DNA, the CDR3 is TGTGCCAGCAGCTATACCGGGACAGGGGCCGACAGCTCCTACGAGCAGTACTTC. Residues: CASSYTGTGADSSYEQYF. The full variable domain, in which reference TRBV11-2 and TRBJ2-7 provide the parts outside the CDR3, is EAGVAQSPRYKIIEKRQSVAFWCNPISGHATLYWYQQILGQGPKLLIQFQNNGVVDDSQLPKDRFSAERLKGVDSTLKIQPAKLEDSAVYLCASSYTGTGADSSYEQYFGPGTRLTVT.

Comment on this clone: In the same sample, other DNA sequences code for this CDR3. The chain combines TRBV6-6 with TRBJ1-1; perhaps TRBD1 as D (5 bases). Germline values: CDR1 MNHNY, CDR2 SVGAGI (reference sequence). Trimming removed 8 bases at V and 5 bases at J, with 9 bases between. The CDR3 extends over 11 amino acids. DNA for the CDR3: TGTGCCAGCGGGGGGGGAACTGAAGCTTTCTTT. Amino acids: CASGGGTEAFF.